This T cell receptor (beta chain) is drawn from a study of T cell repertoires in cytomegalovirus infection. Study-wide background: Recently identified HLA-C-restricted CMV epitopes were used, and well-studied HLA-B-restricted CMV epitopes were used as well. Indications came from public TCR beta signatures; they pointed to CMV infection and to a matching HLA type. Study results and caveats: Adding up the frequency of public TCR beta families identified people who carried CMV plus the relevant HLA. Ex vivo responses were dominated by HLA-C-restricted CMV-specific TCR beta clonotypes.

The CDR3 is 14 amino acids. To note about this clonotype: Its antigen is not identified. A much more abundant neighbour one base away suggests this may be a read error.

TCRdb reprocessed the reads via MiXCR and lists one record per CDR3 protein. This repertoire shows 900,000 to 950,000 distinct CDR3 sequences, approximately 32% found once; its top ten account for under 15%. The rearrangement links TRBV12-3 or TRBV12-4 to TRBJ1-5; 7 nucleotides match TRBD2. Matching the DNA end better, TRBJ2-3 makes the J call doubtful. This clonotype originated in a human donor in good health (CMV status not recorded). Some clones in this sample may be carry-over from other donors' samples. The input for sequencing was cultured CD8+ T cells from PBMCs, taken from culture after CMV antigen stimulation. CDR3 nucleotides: TGTGCCAGCAGTCCCCTGGGGGGGTATCAGCCCCAGTATTTT. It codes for CASSPLGGYQPQYF.